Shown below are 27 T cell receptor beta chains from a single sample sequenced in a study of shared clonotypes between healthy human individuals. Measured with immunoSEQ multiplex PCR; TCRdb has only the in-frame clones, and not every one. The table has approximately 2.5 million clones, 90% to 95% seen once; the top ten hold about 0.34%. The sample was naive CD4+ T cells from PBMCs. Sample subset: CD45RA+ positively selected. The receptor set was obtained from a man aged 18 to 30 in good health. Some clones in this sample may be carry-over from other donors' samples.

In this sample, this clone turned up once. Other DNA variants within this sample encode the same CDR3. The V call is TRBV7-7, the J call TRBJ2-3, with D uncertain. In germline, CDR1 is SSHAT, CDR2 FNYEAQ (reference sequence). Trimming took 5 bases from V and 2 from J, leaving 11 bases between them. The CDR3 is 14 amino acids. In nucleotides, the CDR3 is TGTGCCAGCAGCCCCGTGGGGTCCACAGATACGCAGTATTTT. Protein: CASSPVGSTDTQYF.

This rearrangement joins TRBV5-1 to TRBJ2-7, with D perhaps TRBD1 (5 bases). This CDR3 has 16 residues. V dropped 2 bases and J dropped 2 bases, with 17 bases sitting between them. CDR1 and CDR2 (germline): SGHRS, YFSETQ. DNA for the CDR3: TGCGCCAGCAGCTTCGGTCCGACAGTTGGGACCTACGAGCAGTACTTC. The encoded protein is CASSFGPTVGTYEQYF.

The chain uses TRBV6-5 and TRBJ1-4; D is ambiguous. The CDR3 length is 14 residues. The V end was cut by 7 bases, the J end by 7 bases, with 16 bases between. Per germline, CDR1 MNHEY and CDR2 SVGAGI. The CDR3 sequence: CASTDLGSGEKLFF. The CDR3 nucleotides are TGTGCCAGCACGGATCTCGGATCGGGTGAAAAACTGTTTTTT.

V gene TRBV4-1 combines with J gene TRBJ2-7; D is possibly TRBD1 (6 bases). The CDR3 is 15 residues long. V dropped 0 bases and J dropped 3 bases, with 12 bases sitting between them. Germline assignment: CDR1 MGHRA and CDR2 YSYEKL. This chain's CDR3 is CASSQDLAGDYEQYF. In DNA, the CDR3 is TGCGCCAGCAGCCAAGATCTGGCAGGGGACTACGAGCAGTACTTC.

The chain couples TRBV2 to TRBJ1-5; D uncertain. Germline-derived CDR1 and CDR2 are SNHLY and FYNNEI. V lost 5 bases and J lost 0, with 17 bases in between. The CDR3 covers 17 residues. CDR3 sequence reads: CASSLGPDHYSNQPQHF. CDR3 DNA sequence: TGTGCCAGCAGTTTAGGACCGGACCACTATAGCAATCAGCCCCAGCATTTT.

CDR3 in amino acids: CASSPRRDRDTGELFF. DNA for the CDR3: TGTGCCAGCAGCCCGCGAAGGGACAGGGACACCGGGGAGCTGTTTTTT. J is TRBJ2-2 and V is TRBV5-5; 9 bases are shared with TRBD1. With V trimmed by 4 bases and J by 3 bases, 7 bases remained unmatched. The CDR3 runs 16 residues. Germline V lookup: CDR1 SGHKS, CDR2 YYEKEE (reference sequence).

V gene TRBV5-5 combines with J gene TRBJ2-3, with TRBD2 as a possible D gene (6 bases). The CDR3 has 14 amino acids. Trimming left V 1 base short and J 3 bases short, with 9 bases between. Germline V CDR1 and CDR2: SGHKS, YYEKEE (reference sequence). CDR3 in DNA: TGTGCCAGCAGCTTGCGGCGGGGTACAGATACGCAGTATTTT. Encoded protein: CASSLRRGTDTQYF.

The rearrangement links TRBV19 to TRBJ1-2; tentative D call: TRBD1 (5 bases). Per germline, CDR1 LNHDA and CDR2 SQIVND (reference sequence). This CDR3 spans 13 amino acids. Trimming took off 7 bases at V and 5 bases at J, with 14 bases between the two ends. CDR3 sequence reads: CASTGLEGYGYTF. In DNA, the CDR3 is TGTGCCAGTACGGGGCTAGAGGGGTATGGCTACACCTTC.

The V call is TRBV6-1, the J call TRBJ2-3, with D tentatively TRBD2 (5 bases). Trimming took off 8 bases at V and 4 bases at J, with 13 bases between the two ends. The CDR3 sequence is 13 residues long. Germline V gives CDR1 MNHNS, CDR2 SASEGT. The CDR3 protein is CASVWEFSDTQYF. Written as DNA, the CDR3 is TGTGCCAGCGTTTGGGAGTTTTCAGATACGCAGTATTTT.

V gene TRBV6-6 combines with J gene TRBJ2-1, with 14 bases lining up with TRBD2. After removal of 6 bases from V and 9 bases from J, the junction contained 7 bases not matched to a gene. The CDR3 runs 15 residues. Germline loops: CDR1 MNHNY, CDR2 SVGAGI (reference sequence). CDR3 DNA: TGTGCCAGCAGAACCGGGACTAGCGGGAGTAGTGAGCAGTTCTTC. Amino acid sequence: CASRTGTSGSSEQFF.

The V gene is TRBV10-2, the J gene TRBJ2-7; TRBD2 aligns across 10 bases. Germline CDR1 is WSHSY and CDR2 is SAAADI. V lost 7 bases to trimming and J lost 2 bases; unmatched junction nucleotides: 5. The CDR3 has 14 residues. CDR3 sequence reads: CASNRLAGPYEQYF. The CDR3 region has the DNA TGCGCCAGCAATCGACTAGCGGGCCCCTACGAGCAGTACTTC.

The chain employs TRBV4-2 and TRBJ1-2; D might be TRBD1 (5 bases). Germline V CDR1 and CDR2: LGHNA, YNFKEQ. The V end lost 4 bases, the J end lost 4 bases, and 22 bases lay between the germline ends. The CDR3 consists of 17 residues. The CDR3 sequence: CASSPGGGDRHLYGYTF. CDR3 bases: TGTGCCAGCAGCCCTGGAGGCGGGGACCGCCATCTCTATGGCTACACCTTC.

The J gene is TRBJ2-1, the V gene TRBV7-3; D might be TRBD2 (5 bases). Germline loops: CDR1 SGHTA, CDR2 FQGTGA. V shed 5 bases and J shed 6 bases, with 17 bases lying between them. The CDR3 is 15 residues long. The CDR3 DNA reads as TGTGCCAGCAGCGCCAATACTAGAGGCGTCAATGAGCAGTTCTTC. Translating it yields CASSANTRGVNEQFF.

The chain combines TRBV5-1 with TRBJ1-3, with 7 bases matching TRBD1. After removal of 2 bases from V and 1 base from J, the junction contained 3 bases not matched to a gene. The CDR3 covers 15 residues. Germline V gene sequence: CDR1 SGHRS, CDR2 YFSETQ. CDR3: CASSLQGQSGNTIYF. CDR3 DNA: TGCGCCAGCAGCTTACAGGGACAGTCTGGAAACACCATATATTTT.

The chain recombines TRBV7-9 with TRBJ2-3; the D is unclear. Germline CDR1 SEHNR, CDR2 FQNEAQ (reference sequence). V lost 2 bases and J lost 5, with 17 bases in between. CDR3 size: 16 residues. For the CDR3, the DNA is TGTGCCAGCAGCTTATGGGGTACGAAATCCAAAGATACGCAGTATTTT. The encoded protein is CASSLWGTKSKDTQYF.

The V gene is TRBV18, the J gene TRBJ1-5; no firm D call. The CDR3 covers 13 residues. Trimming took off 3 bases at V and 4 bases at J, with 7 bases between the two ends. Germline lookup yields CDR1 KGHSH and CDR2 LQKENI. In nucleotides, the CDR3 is TGTGCCAGCTCACCGTTCACAAATCAGCCCCAGCATTTT. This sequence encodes CASSPFTNQPQHF.

The CDR3 here is CASSPRQGWETQYF. The CDR3 DNA reads TGTGCCAGCAGCCCAAGGCAGGGCTGGGAGACCCAGTACTTC. The gene calls are TRBV14 and TRBJ2-5; D might be TRBD1 (5 bases). Trimming shortened V by 4 bases and J by 5 bases, and 14 bases separated the two germline ends. CDR1 and CDR2 from the germline V gene are SGHDN and FVKESK. This CDR3 is 14 amino acids long.

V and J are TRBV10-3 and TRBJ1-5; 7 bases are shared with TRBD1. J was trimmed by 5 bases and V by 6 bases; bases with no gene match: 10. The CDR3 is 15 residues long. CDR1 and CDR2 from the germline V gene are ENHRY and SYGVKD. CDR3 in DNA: TGTGCCATCAGCGGTGACAGGGTTCTCCATCAGCCCCAGCATTTT. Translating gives CAISGDRVLHQPQHF.

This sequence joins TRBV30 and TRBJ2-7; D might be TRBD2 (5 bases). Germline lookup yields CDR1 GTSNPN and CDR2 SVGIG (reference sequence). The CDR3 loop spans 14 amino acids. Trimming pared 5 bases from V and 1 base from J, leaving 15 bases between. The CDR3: CAWGRDISSYEQYF. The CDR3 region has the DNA TGTGCCTGGGGACGGGATATATCGTCCTACGAGCAGTACTTC. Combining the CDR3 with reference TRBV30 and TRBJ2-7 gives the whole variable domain SQTIHQWPATLVQPVGSPLSLECTVEGTSNPNLYWYRQAAGRGLQLLFYSVGIGQISSEVPQNLSASRPQDRQFILSSKKLLLSDSGFYLCAWGRDISSYEQYFGPGTRLTVT.

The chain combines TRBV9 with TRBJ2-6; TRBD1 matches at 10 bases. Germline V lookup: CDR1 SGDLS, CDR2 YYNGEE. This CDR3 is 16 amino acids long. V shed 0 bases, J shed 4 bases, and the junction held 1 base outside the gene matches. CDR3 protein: CASSVGQGAGANVLTF. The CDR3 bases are TGTGCCAGCAGCGTAGGACAGGGGGCCGGGGCCAACGTCCTGACTTTC. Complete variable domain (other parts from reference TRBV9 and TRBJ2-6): DSGVTQTPKHLITATGQRVTLRCSPRSGDLSVYWYQQSLDQGLQFLIQYYNGEERAKGNILERFSAQQFPDLHSELNLSSLELGDSALYFCASSVGQGAGANVLTFGAGSRLTVL.

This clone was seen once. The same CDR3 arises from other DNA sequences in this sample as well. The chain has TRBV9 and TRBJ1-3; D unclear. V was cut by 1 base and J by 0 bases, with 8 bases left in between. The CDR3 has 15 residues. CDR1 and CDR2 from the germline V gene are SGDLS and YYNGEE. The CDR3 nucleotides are TGTGCCAGCAGCGTAAGACCGAACTCTGGAAACACCATATATTTT. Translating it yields CASSVRPNSGNTIYF.

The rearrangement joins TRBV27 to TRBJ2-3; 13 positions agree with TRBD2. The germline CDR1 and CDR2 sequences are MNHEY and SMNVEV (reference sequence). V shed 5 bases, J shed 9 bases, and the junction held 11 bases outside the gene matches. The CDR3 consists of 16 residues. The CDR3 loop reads CASSPVLAGGAGTQYF. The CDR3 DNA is TGTGCCAGCAGTCCCGTACTAGCGGGAGGGGCGGGGACGCAGTATTTT.

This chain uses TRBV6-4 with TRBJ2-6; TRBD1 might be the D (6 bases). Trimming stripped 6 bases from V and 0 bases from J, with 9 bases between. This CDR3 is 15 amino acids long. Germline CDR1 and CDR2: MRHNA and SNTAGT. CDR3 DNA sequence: TGTGCCAGCAGGACGACAGGCTCTGGGGCCAACGTCCTGACTTTC. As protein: CASRTTGSGANVLTF.

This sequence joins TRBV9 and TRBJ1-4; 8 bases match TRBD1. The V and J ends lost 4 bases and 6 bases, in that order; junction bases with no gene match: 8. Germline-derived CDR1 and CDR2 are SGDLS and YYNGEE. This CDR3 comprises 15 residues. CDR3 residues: CASSTGQGRYEKLFF. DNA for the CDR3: TGTGCCAGCAGCACAGGACAGGGTCGATATGAAAAACTGTTTTTT.

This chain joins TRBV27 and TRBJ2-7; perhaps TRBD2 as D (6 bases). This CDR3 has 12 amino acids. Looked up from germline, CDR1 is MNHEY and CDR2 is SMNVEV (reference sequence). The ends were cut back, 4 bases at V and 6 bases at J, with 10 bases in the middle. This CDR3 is CASSYQGGEQYF. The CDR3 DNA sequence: TGTGCCAGCAGTTACCAGGGAGGCGAGCAGTACTTC.

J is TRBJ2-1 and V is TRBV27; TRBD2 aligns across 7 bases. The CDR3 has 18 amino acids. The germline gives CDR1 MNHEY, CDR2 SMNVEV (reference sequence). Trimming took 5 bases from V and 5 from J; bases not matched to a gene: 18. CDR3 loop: CASSHSGRGNTINNEQFF. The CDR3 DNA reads TGTGCCAGCAGTCATAGCGGGCGAGGAAATACTATAAACAATGAGCAGTTCTTC.

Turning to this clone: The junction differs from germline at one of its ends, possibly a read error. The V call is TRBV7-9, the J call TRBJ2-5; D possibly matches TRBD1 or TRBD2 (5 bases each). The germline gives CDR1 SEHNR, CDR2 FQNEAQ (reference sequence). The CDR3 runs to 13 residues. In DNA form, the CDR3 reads TGTGCCAGCCAGATTTCCGGGGACCGTACCCGGTACTTC. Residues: CASQISGDRTRYF.